This TCR beta chain comes out of a study of shared clonotypes between healthy human individuals. Produced via immunoSEQ multiplex PCR; TCRdb's table is partial and in-frame only. This sample carries over a million clones, around 95% of them seen once, and the ten largest clones take roughly 1.2%. The study's findings and limits: Rarefaction showed sorted-subset sequencing was incomplete despite large depth.

As for this clone: What it recognizes is unknown.

This receptor was identified in a man in his thirties or forties in good health. Sequenced sample: naive CD4+ T cells sorted from blood. As to subset: CD45RA+ positively selected.

As DNA, the CDR3 is TGCGCCAGCAGCCAACCACCCGCCCGAGACAGGGGGGGGACAGATACGCAGTATTTT. Its translation is CASSQPPARDRGGTDTQYF. This rearrangement joins TRBV4-1 to TRBJ2-3; 9 nucleotides align to TRBD1. CDR3 size: 19 residues. With 2 bases clipped from V and 3 bases from J, the junction kept 15 bases outside the gene matches. Germline V CDR1 and CDR2: MGHRA, YSYEKL.